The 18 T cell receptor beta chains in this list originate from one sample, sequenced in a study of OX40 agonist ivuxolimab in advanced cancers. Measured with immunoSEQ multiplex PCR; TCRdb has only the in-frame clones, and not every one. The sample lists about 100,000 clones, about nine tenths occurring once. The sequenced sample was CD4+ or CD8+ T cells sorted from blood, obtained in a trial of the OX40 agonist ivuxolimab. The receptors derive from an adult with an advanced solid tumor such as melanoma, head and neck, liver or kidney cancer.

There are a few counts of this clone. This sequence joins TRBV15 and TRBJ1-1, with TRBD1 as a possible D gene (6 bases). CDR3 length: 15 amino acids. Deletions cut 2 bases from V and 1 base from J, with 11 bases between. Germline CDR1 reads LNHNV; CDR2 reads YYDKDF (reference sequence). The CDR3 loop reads CATSRSGAANTEAFF. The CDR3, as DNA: TGTGCCACCAGCAGATCAGGGGCGGCGAACACTGAAGCTTTCTTT.

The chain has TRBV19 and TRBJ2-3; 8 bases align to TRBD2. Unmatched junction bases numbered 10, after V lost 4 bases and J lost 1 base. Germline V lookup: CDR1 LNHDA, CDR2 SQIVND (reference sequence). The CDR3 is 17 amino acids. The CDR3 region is CASSRSGRLRGTDTQYF. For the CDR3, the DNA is TGTGCCAGTAGTAGAAGCGGGAGACTGCGGGGCACAGATACGCAGTATTTT. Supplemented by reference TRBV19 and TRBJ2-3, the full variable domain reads DGGITQSPKYLFRKEGQNVTLSCEQNLNHDAMYWYRQDPGQGLRLIYYSQIVNDFQKGDIAEGYSVSREKKESFPLTVTSAQKNPTAFYLCASSRSGRLRGTDTQYFGPGTRLTVL.

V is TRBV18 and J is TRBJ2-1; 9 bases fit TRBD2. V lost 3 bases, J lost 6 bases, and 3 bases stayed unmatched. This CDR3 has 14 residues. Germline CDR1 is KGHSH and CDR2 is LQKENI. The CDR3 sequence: CASSPTREGNEQFF. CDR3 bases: TGTGCCAGCTCACCGACGCGGGAGGGCAATGAGCAGTTCTTC.

CDR3: CASSAMAVGANVLTF. CDR3 nucleotides: TGTGCCAGCAGTGCGATGGCAGTCGGGGCCAACGTCCTGACTTTC. The chain carries TRBV6-1 and TRBJ2-6; no clear D. CDR3 length equals 15 residues. Deletions cut 4 bases from V and 4 bases from J, with 11 bases between. Germline values: CDR1 MNHNS, CDR2 SASEGT.

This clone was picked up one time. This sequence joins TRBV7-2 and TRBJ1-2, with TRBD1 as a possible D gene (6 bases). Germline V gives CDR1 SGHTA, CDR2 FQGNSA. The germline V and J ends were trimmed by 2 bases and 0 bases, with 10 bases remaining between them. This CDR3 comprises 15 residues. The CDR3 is CASSLKTGSNYGYTF. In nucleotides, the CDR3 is TGTGCCAGCAGCTTAAAGACAGGCTCTAACTATGGCTACACCTTC. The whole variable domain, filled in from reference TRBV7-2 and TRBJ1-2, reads GAGVSQSPSNKVTEKGKDVELRCDPISGHTALYWYRQSLGQGLEFLIYFQGNSAPDKSGLPSDRFSAERTGGSVSTLTIQRTQQEDSAVYLCASSLKTGSNYGYTFGSGTRLTVV.

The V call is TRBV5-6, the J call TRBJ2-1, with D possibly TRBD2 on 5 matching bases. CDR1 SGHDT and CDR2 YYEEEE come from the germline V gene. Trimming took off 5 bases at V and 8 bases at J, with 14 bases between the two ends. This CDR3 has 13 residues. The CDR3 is CASSLLGLDEQFF. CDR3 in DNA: TGTGCCAGCAGTTTACTAGGGTTGGATGAGCAGTTCTTC.

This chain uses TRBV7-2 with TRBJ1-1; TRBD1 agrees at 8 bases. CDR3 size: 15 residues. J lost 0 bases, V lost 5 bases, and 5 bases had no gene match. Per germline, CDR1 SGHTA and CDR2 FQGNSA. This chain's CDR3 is CASSLGTGLNTEAFF. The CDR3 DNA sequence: TGTGCCAGCAGCCTAGGGACAGGATTGAACACTGAAGCTTTCTTT.

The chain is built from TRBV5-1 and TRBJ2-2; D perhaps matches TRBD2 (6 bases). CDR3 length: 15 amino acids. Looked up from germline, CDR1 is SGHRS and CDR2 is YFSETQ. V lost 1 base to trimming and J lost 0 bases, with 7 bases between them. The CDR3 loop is CASSLWGANTGELFF. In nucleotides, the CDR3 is TGCGCCAGCAGCTTGTGGGGGGCGAACACCGGGGAGCTGTTTTTT.

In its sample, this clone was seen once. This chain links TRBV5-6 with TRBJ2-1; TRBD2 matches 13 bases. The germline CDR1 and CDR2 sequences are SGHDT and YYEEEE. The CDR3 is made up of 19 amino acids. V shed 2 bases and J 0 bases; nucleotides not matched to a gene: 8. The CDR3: CASSFAGTSGTSSYNEQFF. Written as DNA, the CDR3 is TGTGCCAGCAGCTTTGCCGGGACTAGCGGGACGAGCTCCTACAATGAGCAGTTCTTC.

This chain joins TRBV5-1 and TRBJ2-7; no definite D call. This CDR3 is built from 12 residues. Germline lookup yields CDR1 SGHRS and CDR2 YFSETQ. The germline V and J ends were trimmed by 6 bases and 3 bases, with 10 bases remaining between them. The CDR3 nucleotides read TGCGCCAGCACCGACGGTGTCTACGAGCAGTACTTC. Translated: CASTDGVYEQYF.

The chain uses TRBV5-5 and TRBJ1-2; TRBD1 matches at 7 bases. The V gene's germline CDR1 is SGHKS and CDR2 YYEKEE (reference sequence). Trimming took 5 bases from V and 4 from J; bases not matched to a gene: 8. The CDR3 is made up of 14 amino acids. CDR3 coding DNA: TGTGCCAGCAGTTCCGGGACAGTCACCTATGGCTACACCTTC. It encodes CASSSGTVTYGYTF.

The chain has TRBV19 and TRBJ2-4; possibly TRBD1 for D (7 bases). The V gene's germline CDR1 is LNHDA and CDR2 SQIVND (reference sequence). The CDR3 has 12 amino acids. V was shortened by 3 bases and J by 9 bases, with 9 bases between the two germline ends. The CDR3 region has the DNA TGTGCCAGTAGTATTCAGGGGGGCATTCAGTACTTC. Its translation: CASSIQGGIQYF.

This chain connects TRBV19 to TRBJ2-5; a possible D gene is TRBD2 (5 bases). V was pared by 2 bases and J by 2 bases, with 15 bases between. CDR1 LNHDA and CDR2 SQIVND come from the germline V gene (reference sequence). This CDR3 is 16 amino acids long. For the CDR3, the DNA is TGTGCCAGTAGTATACACTCCGGGGTCGGGCAAGAGACCCAGTACTTC. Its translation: CASSIHSGVGQETQYF.

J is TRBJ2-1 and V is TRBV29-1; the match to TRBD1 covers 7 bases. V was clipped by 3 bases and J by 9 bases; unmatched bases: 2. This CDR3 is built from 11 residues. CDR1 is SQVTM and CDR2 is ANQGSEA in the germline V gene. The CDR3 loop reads CSVDRGSEQFF. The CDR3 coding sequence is TGCAGCGTTGACAGGGGGAGTGAGCAGTTCTTC.

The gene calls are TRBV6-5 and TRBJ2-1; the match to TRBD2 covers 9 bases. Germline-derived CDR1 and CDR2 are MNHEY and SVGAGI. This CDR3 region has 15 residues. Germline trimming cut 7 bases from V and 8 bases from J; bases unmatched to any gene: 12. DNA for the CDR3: TGTGCCAGCAAGGTAGCGGGAGAACACGGGGATGAGCAGTTCTTC. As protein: CASKVAGEHGDEQFF.

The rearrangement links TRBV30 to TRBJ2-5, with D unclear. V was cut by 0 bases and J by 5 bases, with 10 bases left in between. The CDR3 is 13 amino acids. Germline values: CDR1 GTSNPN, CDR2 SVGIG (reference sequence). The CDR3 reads CAWSVQGPETQYF. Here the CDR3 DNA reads TGTGCCTGGAGTGTACAAGGGCCTGAGACCCAGTACTTC.

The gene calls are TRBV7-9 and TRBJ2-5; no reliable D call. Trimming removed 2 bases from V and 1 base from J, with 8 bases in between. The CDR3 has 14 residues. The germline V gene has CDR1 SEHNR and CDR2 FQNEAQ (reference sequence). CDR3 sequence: CASSLPRLQETQYF. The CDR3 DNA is TGTGCCAGCAGCTTACCCCGCCTCCAAGAGACCCAGTACTTC.

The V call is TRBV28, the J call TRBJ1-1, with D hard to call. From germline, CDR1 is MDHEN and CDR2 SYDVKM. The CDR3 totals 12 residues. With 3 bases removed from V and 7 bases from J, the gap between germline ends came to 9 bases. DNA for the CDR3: TGTGCCAGCAGTTTCAGCCGACGTGAAGCTTTCTTT. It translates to CASSFSRREAFF.